This entry lists 14 T cell receptor beta chains sequenced from one sample in a study of preoperative IRX-2 immunotherapy in early breast cancer. Assay: immunoSEQ multiplex PCR; the TCRdb copy retains only in-frame clones and omits some. The sample holds 6,000 or so clones, around 75% seen once. Indicated treatment: preoperative locoregional IRX-2 cytokine immunotherapy. Here the sequenced sample was tumor tissue, taken before IRX-2 immunotherapy. Receptors were obtained from a human donor with breast cancer.

The chain combines TRBV6-8 with TRBJ1-5; D gene uncertain. The germline V and J ends were trimmed by 6 bases and 0 bases, with 18 bases remaining between them. CDR1 is MNHGY and CDR2 is SAAAGT in the germline V gene. The CDR3 loop spans 17 amino acids. This chain's CDR3 is CASSSAEAGDSNQPQHF. CDR3 in DNA: TGTGCCAGCAGCTCAGCTGAGGCGGGTGATAGCAATCAGCCCCAGCATTTT.

This clone was recorded a few times. The chain combines TRBV6-1 with TRBJ1-4; TRBD1 might be the D (5 bases). Germline CDR1 and CDR2: MNHNS and SASEGT. V lost 1 base, J lost 5 bases, and 8 bases lay in between. CDR3 size: 14 residues. The CDR3 spells CASSEGYRNEKLFF. In nucleotides, the CDR3 is TGTGCCAGCAGTGAAGGGTACAGGAATGAAAAACTGTTTTTT.

The genes are TRBV29-1 and TRBJ1-4, with D perhaps TRBD1 (5 bases). V dropped 7 bases and J dropped 8 bases, with 14 bases sitting between them. CDR3 length: 12 amino acids. The germline V gene encodes CDR1 SQVTM and CDR2 ANQGSEA. This chain's CDR3 is CSANSGDEKLFF. The CDR3, as DNA: TGCAGCGCCAATTCTGGGGACGAAAAACTGTTTTTT.

This sequence joins TRBV11-3 and TRBJ2-7; D tentatively reads TRBD1 or TRBD2 (6 bases each). The CDR3 covers 17 residues. V was clipped by 4 bases and J by 4 bases, with 23 bases between them. Germline V gene sequence: CDR1 SGHNT, CDR2 YENEEA. This CDR3 is CASSSYGGKRGDYEQYF. CDR3 DNA sequence: TGTGCCAGCAGCTCCTACGGCGGCAAGAGGGGGGATTACGAGCAGTACTTC.

This clone was recorded a few times. The rearrangement links TRBV11-3 to TRBJ2-5; either TRBD1 or TRBD2 may supply D (5 bases each). CDR3 length equals 14 residues. V was trimmed by 5 bases and J by 3 bases, leaving 13 bases between them. The V gene's germline CDR1 is SGHNT and CDR2 YENEEA. CDR3 nucleotides: TGTGCCAGCAGCCCCCGGGACCCGAAAGAGACCCAGTACTTC. Its translation is CASSPRDPKETQYF. Looking up the rest from reference TRBV11-3 and TRBJ2-5 gives the full variable domain: EAGVVQSPRYKIIEKKQPVAFWCNPISGHNTLYWYLQNLGQGPELLIRYENEEAVDDSQLPKDRFSAERLKGVDSTLKIQPAELGDSAVYLCASSPRDPKETQYFGPGTRLLVL.

This sequence joins TRBV19 and TRBJ1-5, with a weak D call TRBD1 (6 bases). The CDR3 extends over 14 amino acids. The germline gives CDR1 LNHDA, CDR2 SQIVND (reference sequence). Trimming cost V 6 bases and J 4 bases, with 13 bases left between them. CDR3 nucleotide sequence: TGTGCCAGTAGGCCCCAACAGGGTAATCAGCCCCAGCATTTT. Its protein is CASRPQQGNQPQHF.

This clone was detected only a few times. V gene TRBV6-8 combines with J gene TRBJ1-1; D is uncertain. The CDR3 runs to 13 residues. Germline CDR1 reads MNHGY; CDR2 reads SAAAGT. V was pared by 0 bases and J by 5 bases, with 7 bases between. CDR3 loop: CASSYSRVTEAFF. In nucleotides, the CDR3 is TGTGCCAGCAGTTACTCGCGGGTGACTGAAGCTTTCTTT.

The chain has TRBV7-7 and TRBJ2-3, with D perhaps TRBD1 or TRBD2 (5 bases each). CDR3 length equals 17 residues. Trimming removed 5 bases at V and 1 base at J, with 19 bases between. The germline CDR1 and CDR2 sequences are SSHAT and FNYEAQ (reference sequence). The CDR3 reads CASSQDGGTRRTDTQYF. The CDR3 DNA reads TGTGCCAGCAGCCAAGATGGTGGGACCAGACGCACAGATACGCAGTATTTT.

The V call is TRBV4-1, the J call TRBJ1-4, with D hard to call. CDR3 length: 16 residues. The germline gives CDR1 MGHRA, CDR2 YSYEKL. V lost 2 bases to trimming and J lost 3 bases, with 13 bases between them. The CDR3 region has the DNA TGCGCCAGCAGCCAATATTGGACGGACGCTAATGAAAAACTGTTTTTT. Its translation is CASSQYWTDANEKLFF.

The chain couples TRBV6-8 to TRBJ2-2; 7 bases line up with TRBD1. This CDR3 is built from 16 residues. The germline V gene has CDR1 MNHGY and CDR2 SAAAGT. Losses at the gene ends were 0 bases for V and 4 bases for J; bases not matched to a gene: 5. The CDR3 loop is CASSYSGTVRTGELFF. DNA of the CDR3: TGTGCCAGCAGTTACTCGGGGACAGTTCGCACCGGGGAGCTGTTTTTT.

The chain carries TRBV7-1 and TRBJ2-5; tentative D call: TRBD1 (5 bases). TRBV7-1 is an ORF; its function is uncertain. The V and J ends lost 4 bases and 5 bases respectively, with 11 bases between them. The CDR3 consists of 13 residues. CDR3 nucleotides: TGTGCCAGCAGCTTCAGTCCAGGGGAGACCCAGTACTTC. Translating gives CASSFSPGETQYF.

The gene calls are TRBV11-3 and TRBJ2-2; D could derive from TRBD1 or TRBD2 (5 bases each). Trimming removed 5 bases from V and 3 bases from J, with 13 bases in between. Germline V lookup: CDR1 SGHNT, CDR2 YENEEA. This CDR3 region has 15 residues. The CDR3 nucleotides are TGTGCCAGCAGCGGGACGGGAACTCACACCGGGGAGCTGTTTTTT. It codes for CASSGTGTHTGELFF.

The J gene is TRBJ1-1, the V gene TRBV19; tentatively, D is TRBD1 (6 bases). Trimming cost V 2 bases and J 6 bases, with 13 bases left between them. This CDR3 has 14 amino acids. From germline, CDR1 is LNHDA and CDR2 SQIVND (reference sequence). The CDR3 sequence: CASSIQGSRPEAFF. The DNA of the CDR3 is TGTGCCAGTAGTATACAGGGGTCGAGGCCTGAAGCTTTCTTT.

This chain connects TRBV30 to TRBJ2-2, with 7 bases that match TRBD1. The junction had 8 bases not matched to a gene; V was cut back by 6 bases and J by 4 bases. This CDR3 spans 14 amino acids. Germline values: CDR1 GTSNPN, CDR2 SVGIG (reference sequence). For the CDR3, the DNA is TGTGCCTGTTTGACAGGGTTCGTCACCGGGGAGCTGTTTTTT. Its translation: CACLTGFVTGELFF.